The 14 T cell receptor beta chains below all came from one sample that was sequenced in a study of blood T cell repertoires in COVID-19. Clones were sequenced by immunoSEQ multiplex PCR, and TCRdb holds only the in-frame ones, with some missing. The repertoire holds fewer than 40,000 clones, with roughly 80% as singletons. The sample consisted of peripheral blood. These receptors all come from a man in his 60s with active COVID-19.

V is TRBV15 and J is TRBJ2-1, with D tentatively TRBD1 (5 bases). V was pared by 0 bases and J by 7 bases, with 7 bases between. The CDR3 consists of 13 residues. Per the germline V gene, CDR1 is LNHNV and CDR2 is YYDKDF (reference sequence). CDR3 region: CATSREKGNEQFF. The CDR3 nucleotides are TGTGCCACCAGCAGAGAGAAGGGGAATGAGCAGTTCTTC.

This clone has a handful of counts. This sample includes further DNA sequences coding for the same CDR3. The chain is built from TRBV14 and TRBJ1-1, with D unresolved. The ends were cut back, 4 bases at V and 0 bases at J, with 15 bases in the middle. The CDR3 sequence is 16 residues long. Germline CDR1 and CDR2: SGHDN and FVKESK. The CDR3: CASSPLGGVMNTEAFF. The CDR3 DNA is TGTGCCAGCAGCCCCCTTGGCGGAGTCATGAACACTGAAGCTTTCTTT.

This clone was found a few times. The chain is built from TRBV30 and TRBJ1-5; 9 nucleotides line up with TRBD1. CDR3 size: 15 residues. Germline V gene data show CDR1 as GTSNPN and CDR2 as SVGIG (reference sequence). Trimming at V came to 5 bases and at J to 7 bases, leaving 12 bases not matched to a gene. As DNA, the CDR3 is TGTGCCTGGGGTCTCCCGGACAGGGGCGGCCAGCCCCAGCATTTT. Its protein product is CAWGLPDRGGQPQHF.

The chain employs TRBV27 and TRBJ1-2; unclear D gene. V was trimmed by 1 base and J by 3 bases, leaving 12 bases between them. This CDR3 is 15 amino acids long. CDR1 MNHEY and CDR2 SMNVEV come from the germline V gene (reference sequence). DNA for the CDR3: TGTGCCAGCAGTTTATTCGGAGGGAGGGACTATGGCTACACCTTC. Translation gives CASSLFGGRDYGYTF.

J is TRBJ1-2 and V is TRBV28; D remains ambiguous. The germline CDR1 and CDR2 sequences are MDHEN and SYDVKM. This CDR3 comprises 15 residues. V was cut by 1 base and J by 8 bases, with 17 bases left in between. The CDR3 bases are TGTGCCAGCAGTTTATCCATACGAGGGCTGAACGGCTACACCTTC. This translates into CASSLSIRGLNGYTF.

The rearrangement joins TRBV11-3 to TRBJ1-5, with D possibly TRBD1 on 6 matching bases. The CDR3 sequence is 14 residues long. Trimming took 5 bases from V and 0 from J, leaving 8 bases between them. Germline lookup yields CDR1 SGHNT and CDR2 YENEEA. This chain's CDR3 is CASSQQGSNQPQHF. CDR3 DNA sequence: TGTGCCAGCAGCCAACAGGGTAGCAATCAGCCCCAGCATTTT.

V gene TRBV15 combines with J gene TRBJ1-2; no clear D gene. Per germline, CDR1 LNHNV and CDR2 YYDKDF (reference sequence). Trimming cost V 1 base and J 4 bases, with 4 bases left between them. The CDR3 spans 12 residues. This CDR3 is CATSRASYGYTF. The DNA for the CDR3 is TGTGCCACCAGCAGAGCCAGCTATGGCTACACCTTC.

On this clone: At one boundary the junction diverges from the germline segment, which might be a read error. The chain recombines TRBV29-1 with TRBJ1-1; the D gene is possibly TRBD1 (6 bases). Germline V gene lookup returns CDR1 SQVTM and CDR2 ANQGSEA. The CDR3 runs 8 residues. The CDR3 is CSVDSGPF. CDR3 nucleotide sequence: TGCAGCGTGGACAGTGGCCCCTTT. The full variable domain, rest sourced from reference TRBV29-1 and TRBJ1-1, is SAVISQKPSRDICQRGTSLTIQCQVDSQVTMMFWYRQQPGQSLTLIATANQGSEATYESGFVIDKFPISRPNLTFSTLTVSNMSPEDSSIYLCSVDSGPFGQGTRLTVV.

The rearrangement links TRBV12-3 or TRBV12-4 to TRBJ2-7; 7 bases match TRBD1. V gave up 5 bases and J gave up 6 bases; unmatched junction bases: 7. This CDR3 spans 13 amino acids. CDR3 amino acids: CASSATGTVEQYF. The CDR3 region has the DNA TGTGCCAGCAGTGCAACCGGGACAGTCGAGCAGTACTTC.

CDR3 coding DNA: TGCGCCAGCAGACCCACCAGCTCCTACAATGAGCAGTTCTTC. Residues: CASRPTSSYNEQFF. The J gene is TRBJ2-1, the V gene TRBV10-1; D gene uncertain. Germline assignment: CDR1 WNHNN and CDR2 SYGVQD (reference sequence). This CDR3 region has 14 residues. Between the trimmed V and J ends, which lost 6 bases and 0 bases, there was a span of 9 bases.

The chain recombines TRBV30 with TRBJ2-4; 8 nucleotides line up with TRBD1. CDR3 size: 18 residues. CDR1 and CDR2 (germline): GTSNPN, SVGIG (reference sequence). With V trimmed by 0 bases and J by 0 bases, 10 bases remained unmatched. CDR3 coding DNA: TGTGCCTGGAGTGTACGGGACAGGAGCTGGGAAGCCAAAAACATTCAGTACTTC. It codes for CAWSVRDRSWEAKNIQYF.

This clone has just one count. This chain connects TRBV6-1 to TRBJ1-2; a possible D gene is TRBD1 (5 bases). V was clipped by 1 base and J by 4 bases, with 16 bases between them. The CDR3 spans 16 residues. Germline CDR1 and CDR2: MNHNS and SASEGT. The CDR3 loop is CASSEEVLGRGYGYTF. The DNA of the CDR3 is TGTGCCAGCAGTGAAGAGGTACTGGGTAGGGGCTATGGCTACACCTTC.

The gene calls are TRBV18 and TRBJ1-5, with 7 bases matching TRBD1. The CDR3 sequence is 13 residues long. Per the germline V gene, CDR1 is KGHSH and CDR2 is LQKENI. V trimming: 5 bases; J trimming: 5 bases; junction bases outside the gene matches: 3. CDR3 in DNA: TGTGCCAGCTCATCGGACAGGCATCAGCCCCAGCATTTT. Protein product: CASSSDRHQPQHF.

This chain uses TRBV18 with TRBJ1-1, with no clear D. This CDR3 has 14 residues. Trimming took 2 bases from V and 1 from J, leaving 8 bases between them. The germline CDR1 and CDR2 sequences are KGHSH and LQKENI. CDR3: CASSPDGGNTEAFF. The CDR3 region has the DNA TGTGCCAGCTCACCAGACGGAGGGAACACTGAAGCTTTCTTT.